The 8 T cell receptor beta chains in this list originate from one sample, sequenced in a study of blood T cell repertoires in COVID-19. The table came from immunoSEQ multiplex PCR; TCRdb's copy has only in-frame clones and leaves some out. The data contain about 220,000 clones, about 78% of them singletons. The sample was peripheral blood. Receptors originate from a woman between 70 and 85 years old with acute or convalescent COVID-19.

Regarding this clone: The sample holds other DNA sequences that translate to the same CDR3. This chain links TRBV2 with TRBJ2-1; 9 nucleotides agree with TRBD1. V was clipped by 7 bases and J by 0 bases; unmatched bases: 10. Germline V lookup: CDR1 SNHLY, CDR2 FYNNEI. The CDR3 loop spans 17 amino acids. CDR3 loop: CASMNGQGTSSYNEQFF. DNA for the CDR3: TGTGCCAGCATGAACGGACAGGGGACAAGCTCCTACAATGAGCAGTTCTTC.

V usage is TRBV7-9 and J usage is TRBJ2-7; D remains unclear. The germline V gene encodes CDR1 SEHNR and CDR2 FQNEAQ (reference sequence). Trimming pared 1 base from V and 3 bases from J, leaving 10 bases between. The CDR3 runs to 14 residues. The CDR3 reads CASSLGASFYEQYF. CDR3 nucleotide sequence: TGTGCCAGCAGCTTAGGAGCTAGTTTCTACGAGCAGTACTTC.

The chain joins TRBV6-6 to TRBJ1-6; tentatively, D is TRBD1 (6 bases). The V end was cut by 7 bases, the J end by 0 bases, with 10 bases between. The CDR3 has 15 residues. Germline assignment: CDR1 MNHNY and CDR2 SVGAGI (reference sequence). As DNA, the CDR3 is TGTGCCAGCATCGAAGGGGGCTCCTATAATTCACCCCTCCACTTT. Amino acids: CASIEGGSYNSPLHF.

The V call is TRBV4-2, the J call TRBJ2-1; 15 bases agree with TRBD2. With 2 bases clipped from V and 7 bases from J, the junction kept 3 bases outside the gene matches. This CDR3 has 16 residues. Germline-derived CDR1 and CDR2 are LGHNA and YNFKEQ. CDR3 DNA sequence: TGTGCCAGCAGCCAACACGGACTAGCGGGGGGGAATGAGCAGTTCTTC. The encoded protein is CASSQHGLAGGNEQFF.

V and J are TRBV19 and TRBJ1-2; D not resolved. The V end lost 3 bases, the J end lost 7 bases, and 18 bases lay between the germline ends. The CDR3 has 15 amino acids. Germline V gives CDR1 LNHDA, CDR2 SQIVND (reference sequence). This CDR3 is CASSIPGSAYGGYTF. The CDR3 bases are TGTGCCAGTAGTATTCCAGGATCGGCATATGGTGGCTACACCTTC.

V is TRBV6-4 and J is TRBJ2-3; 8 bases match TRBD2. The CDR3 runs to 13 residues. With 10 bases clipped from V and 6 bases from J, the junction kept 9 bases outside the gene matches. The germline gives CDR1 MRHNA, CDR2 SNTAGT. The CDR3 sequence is CATSSQRGDTQYF. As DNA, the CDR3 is TGTGCCACCTCGTCCCAGCGGGGGGATACGCAGTATTTT.

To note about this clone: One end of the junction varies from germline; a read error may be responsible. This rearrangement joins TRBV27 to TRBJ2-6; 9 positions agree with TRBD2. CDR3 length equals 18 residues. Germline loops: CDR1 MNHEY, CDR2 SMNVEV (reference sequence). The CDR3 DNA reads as TGTGCCAGCAGTGTATCTAGCGGGGCCTCAAGTGGGGCCAACGTCCTGACTTTC. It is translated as CASSVSSGASSGANVLTF.

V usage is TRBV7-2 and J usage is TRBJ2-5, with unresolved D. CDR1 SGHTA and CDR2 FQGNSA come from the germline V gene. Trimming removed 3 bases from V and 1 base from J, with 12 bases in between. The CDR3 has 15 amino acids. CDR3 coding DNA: TGTGCCAGCAGCTTGATCCTACGAATCCAAGAGACCCAGTACTTC. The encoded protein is CASSLILRIQETQYF.